This entry describes one T cell receptor (beta chain). Its target is unknown. The ends lost 0 bases at V and 2 bases at J; junction bases unmatched: 4. Germline assignment: CDR1 DFQATT and CDR2 SNEGSKA (reference sequence). The CDR3 consists of 16 residues. This sample was included in a study of T cell repertoires in cytomegalovirus infection. Study-wide background: Recently identified HLA-C-restricted CMV epitopes and well-studied HLA-B-restricted CMV epitopes were used by the study. Carrying CMV and the relevant HLA type showed in public TCR beta signatures.

TCRdb reanalysed the reads using MiXCR and keeps one entry per CDR3 protein. The data show 750,000 to 950,000 distinct CDR3 sequences, roughly 28% seen once. The study, taken as a whole, reports: Adding up the frequency of public TCR beta families identified people who carried CMV plus the relevant HLA. What dominated the ex vivo response were HLA-C-restricted CMV-specific TCR beta clonotypes.

The sample consisted of cultured CD8+ T cells from PBMCs, taken from culture after CMV antigen stimulation. This TCR was sampled from a human donor in good health (CMV status not recorded). Some clones in this sample may be carry-over from other donors' samples. The genes are TRBV20-1 and TRBJ2-2; 9 nucleotides agree with TRBD2. CDR3 DNA sequence: TGCAGTGCTAGAGATCCAGCGGGGGGCAACACCGGGGAGCTGTTTTTT. Translation: CSARDPAGGNTGELFF.